Following are 9 T cell receptor beta chains from one sample sequenced in a study of T cell responses to AZD1222 COVID-19 vaccine. Repertoires were generated with immunoSEQ multiplex PCR, while TCRdb's copy carries only in-frame clones and drops some. The data hold roughly 70,000 clones, with approximately 90% observed a single time. The specimen was peripheral blood, collected 28 days after the second dose of the MenACWY control vaccine. These receptors all stem from an adult who received the MenACWY meningococcal vaccine as a control.

The chain has TRBV14 and TRBJ1-1, with D tentatively TRBD1 (6 bases). Germline values: CDR1 SGHDN, CDR2 FVKESK. CDR3 length: 14 amino acids. Trimming removed 5 bases from V and 4 bases from J, with 14 bases in between. CDR3 in amino acids: CASSLSRGTTEAFF. CDR3 sequence (DNA): TGTGCCAGCAGCTTAAGTAGGGGGACCACTGAAGCTTTCTTT. The full variable domain, with the rest looked up from reference TRBV14 and TRBJ1-1, is EAGVTQFPSHSVIEKGQTVTLRCDPISGHDNLYWYRRVMGKEIKFLLHFVKESKQDESGMPNNRFLAERTGGTYSTLKVQPAELEDSGVYFCASSLSRGTTEAFFGQGTRLTVV.

V usage is TRBV5-1 and J usage is TRBJ2-2; TRBD2 matches at 10 bases. The CDR3 totals 16 residues. V shed 2 bases, J shed 4 bases, and the junction held 5 bases outside the gene matches. CDR1 and CDR2 from the germline V gene are SGHRS and YFSETQ. CDR3 nucleotide sequence: TGCGCCAGCAGCTTCGGACTAGCGGTCCCCACCGGGGAGCTGTTTTTT. Amino acid sequence: CASSFGLAVPTGELFF.

The chain has TRBV12-3 or TRBV12-4 and TRBJ1-1; perhaps TRBD1 as D (6 bases). This CDR3 has 13 residues. The germline V and J ends were trimmed by 1 base and 6 bases, with 9 bases remaining between them. DNA for the CDR3: TGTGCCAGCAGTTTAGGGGGGGGGCCTGAAGCTTTCTTT. Translating it yields CASSLGGGPEAFF.

The DNA for the CDR3 is TGTGCCAGCAGTGAACCCTGGGGAGGGGGGCGAGCTTTCTTT. It translates to CASSEPWGGGRAFF. The J gene is TRBJ1-1, the V gene TRBV25-1; perhaps TRBD1 as D (6 bases). The CDR3 totals 14 residues. V shed 2 bases and J shed 10 bases, with 17 bases lying between them. Germline-derived CDR1 and CDR2 are MGHDK and SYGVNS.

The V gene is TRBV28, the J gene TRBJ1-4; no clear D. V lost 11 bases and J lost 9, with 25 bases in between. CDR1 MDHEN and CDR2 SYDVKM come from the germline V gene. CDR3 length: 15 amino acids. CDR3 residues: CAARGEGAPRKKLFF. CDR3 bases: TGTGCCGCTCGGGGTGAGGGTGCGCCCCGGAAAAAACTGTTTTTT.

J is TRBJ1-1 and V is TRBV5-1; D is ambiguous. Per germline, CDR1 SGHRS and CDR2 YFSETQ. Trimming shortened V by 4 bases and J by 6 bases, and 10 bases separated the two germline ends. CDR3 length: 12 residues. The CDR3 DNA reads TGCGCCAGCAGCGGGGAGGGCCCTGAAGCTTTCTTT. It yields the protein CASSGEGPEAFF. Drawing the rest from reference TRBV5-1 and TRBJ1-1, the complete variable domain is KAGVTQTPRYLIKTRGQQVTLSCSPISGHRSVSWYQQTPGQGLQFLFEYFSETQRNKGNFPGRFSGRQFSNSRSEMNVSTLELGDSALYLCASSGEGPEAFFGQGTRLTVV.

The V and J genes are TRBV19 and TRBJ1-1; D gene uncertain. V dropped 4 bases and J dropped 0 bases, with 12 bases sitting between them. The germline V gene encodes CDR1 LNHDA and CDR2 SQIVND (reference sequence). This CDR3 is 15 amino acids long. CDR3 DNA sequence: TGTGCCAGTAGTACGCAGATTACTATGAACACTGAAGCTTTCTTT. This encodes CASSTQITMNTEAFF.

V and J are TRBV12-5 and TRBJ2-1, with D perhaps matching TRBD2 (6 bases). Germline V lookup: CDR1 LGHNT, CDR2 FRNRAP. The CDR3 extends over 14 amino acids. V shed 11 bases and J shed 5 bases, with 19 bases lying between them. CDR3 bases: TGTGCTGGCTCAAGGGAGGCCCCCCACAATGAGCAGTTCTTC. This codes for CAGSREAPHNEQFF.

The chain employs TRBV18 and TRBJ2-3; weak D call: TRBD1 (6 bases). Germline V gene sequence: CDR1 KGHSH, CDR2 LQKENI. V was cut by 2 bases and J by 4 bases, with 13 bases left in between. The CDR3 runs to 15 residues. The DNA for the CDR3 is TGTGCCAGCTCACCAGGGACACCTAAGGCAGATACGCAGTATTTT. This codes for CASSPGTPKADTQYF.